This TCR beta chain was recorded in a study of beta chain features in type 1 diabetes. This clone was observed a handful of times. Its antigen is still unknown. cDNA synthesis used the whole RNA isolate, giving expressed TCRB sequences. Sequenced by immunoSEQ multiplex PCR; TCRdb stores in-frame clones only, minus some. Seen here are 350,000 to 400,000 clones, around 16% observed once, and the top ten hold approximately 0.019%. CDR3 size: 12 residues. Trimming removed 6 bases from V and 6 bases from J, with 9 bases in between. In germline, CDR1 is SNHLY, CDR2 FYNNEI. Broader study findings: Within patients, naive, central memory and Treg TCRB repertoires seemed more similar than within healthy donors. All four CD4+ subsets from Type 1 diabetes patients carried moderately but significantly shorter TCRB CDR3s. Over-representation of high TCR-expressing cells was a possible consequence of cDNA sequencing.

Sequenced sample: naive CD4+ T cells from blood. This rearrangement joins TRBV2 to TRBJ2-1; D may be TRBD2 (5 bases). The sequence came from a woman between 18 and 30 years old in good health. The CDR3 protein is CASREDGNEQFF. The DNA of the CDR3 is TGTGCCAGCAGGGAGGACGGCAATGAGCAGTTCTTC.